These T cell receptor beta chains were read from a single sample in a study of blood T cells in healthy people across ages. TCRdb itself ran the 5' RACE reads through MiXCR, one entry per CDR3 protein. The table lists nearly 1 million distinct CDR3 sequences, roughly half of them singletons. The sample taken for sequencing was blood. The source is a woman aged 55-69 years in good health. Both conserved end residues are part of each CDR3. D genes are given only for firm matches. The size of a clone is reported for some rows only, either as once, few or many, or as a class for expanded clones.

length,V,size,J,D,DNA,CDR3
16,TRBV5-1,few,TRBJ2-1,.,TGCGCCAGCAGCTTGATGCCCGTAGCGCCCTACAATGAGCAGTTCTTC,CASSLMPVAPYNEQFF
11,TRBV11-3,many,TRBJ1-2,TRBD1,TGTGCCAGCAGCGAGACGGGACAGATCACCTTC,CASSETGQITF
17,TRBV28,once,TRBJ2-2,.,TGTGCCAGCAGCCCACCCCCTATAGCACGTGGCACCGGGGAGCTGTTTTTT,CASSPPPIARGTGELFF
17,TRBV5-4,.,TRBJ2-7,TRBD2,TGTGCCAGCAGCTTTAGACTAGCGGGATTTGCGGTCGGCGAGCAGTACTTC,CASSFRLAGFAVGEQYF
11,TRBV27,few,TRBJ1-2,.,TGTGCCAGCCAGATCGGCTATGGCTACACCTTC,CASQIGYGYTF
13,TRBV28,few,TRBJ2-7,.,TGTGCCAGCAGGAGGACACATAAGGCCGAGCAGTACTTC,CASRRTHKAEQYF
13,TRBV7-9,.,TRBJ2-7,TRBD1,TGTGCCAGCAGCACCTCGACAGGGTGGGAGCAGTACTTC,CASSTSTGWEQYF
16,TRBV29-1,few,TRBJ2-1,.,TGCAGCGTGGAAGCATCCTACGGGAGCGGGTACAATGAGCAGTTCTTC,CSVEASYGSGYNEQFF
15,TRBV20-1,.,TRBJ2-7,TRBD2,TGCAGTGCTAATAACTACGGGGGGTCGGACTACGAGCAGTACTTC,CSANNYGGSDYEQYF
16,TRBV4-1,.,TRBJ2-1,TRBD1,TGCGCCAGCGGCCAAGATGAGGGGGCCACCTACAATGAGCAGTTCTTC,CASGQDEGATYNEQFF
12,TRBV6-2/TRBV6-3,.,TRBJ2-5,.,TGTGCCAGCACTAACTCCACAGAGACCCAGTACTTC,CASTNSTETQYF
14,TRBV7-9,.,TRBJ1-4,.,TGTGCCAGCAGCGAGCGCGAGGTTAATGAAAAACTGTTTTTT,CASSEREVNEKLFF
14,TRBV3-1,.,TRBJ2-3,.,TGTGCCAGCAGCCAAGTAGCGACAACAGATACGCAGTATTTT,CASSQVATTDTQYF
11,TRBV28,.,TRBJ2-1,.,TGTGCCATCAGCAGGGGTATTTCTCTGTTCTTC,CAISRGISLFF
15,TRBV12-3/TRBV12-4,.,TRBJ2-1,TRBD2,TGTGCCAGCAGTTTAGGCAGCGGGAGGGCCGATGAGCAGTTCTTC,CASSLGSGRADEQFF
14,TRBV20-1,.,TRBJ1-5,.,TGCAGTGCTCACACGCTGCATTTGGATCAGCCCCAGCATTTT,CSAHTLHLDQPQHF
13,TRBV4-3,.,TRBJ2-5,.,TGCGCCAGCAGCCAAGACAGAGCGGGGACCCAGTACTTC,CASSQDRAGTQYF
13,TRBV4-1,.,TRBJ2-1,.,TGCGCCAGCAGCCAAGATTTCAACAATGAGCAGTTCTTC,CASSQDFNNEQFF
11,TRBV30,once,TRBJ2-7,.,TGTGCCGGGGACCGCGGACACGAGCAGTACTTC,CAGDRGHEQYF
15,TRBV7-2,.,TRBJ1-5,.,TGTGCCAGCAGCCGAAGGGTGGCGCTTAATCAGCCCCAGCATTTT,CASSRRVALNQPQHF
16,TRBV4-1,few,TRBJ1-1,.,TGCGCCAGCAGCCCCATCTTAACGCGGAACAACAATGAAGCTTTCTTT,CASSPILTRNNNEAFF
13,TRBV11-2,.,TRBJ2-5,.,TGTGCCAGCACACCCGGTTTGGGAGAGACCCAGTACTTC,CASTPGLGETQYF
17,TRBV4-2,.,TRBJ2-3,TRBD2,TGTGCCAGCAGCCCAAGTTGGACTAGCGGGGGCACAGATACGCAGTATTTT,CASSPSWTSGGTDTQYF
16,TRBV4-1,.,TRBJ2-3,.,TGCGCCAGCAGCCAAGGTTCCAGGGAACCCACAGATACGCAGTATTTT,CASSQGSREPTDTQYF
13,TRBV20-1,.,TRBJ1-2,TRBD1,TGCAGTGCTAGATCGACAGGGGACTATGGCTACACCTTC,CSARSTGDYGYTF
17,TRBV9,.,TRBJ2-1,TRBD2,TGTGCCAGCAGCGGGCCCCGAGCGGGAGGAACCTACAATGAGCAGTTCTTC,CASSGPRAGGTYNEQFF
14,TRBV5-1,.,TRBJ2-1,TRBD2,TGCGCCAGCAACTGGAATAGCGGGGAAAATGGGCAGTTCTTC,CASNWNSGENGQFF
14,TRBV7-2,.,TRBJ2-7,.,TGTGCCAGCAGCTTCGGGACAAGCTCCTACGAGCAGTACTTC,CASSFGTSSYEQYF
13,TRBV20-1,.,TRBJ2-2,.,TGCAGTGCTAAAGAACAGGGCCCCGGGGAGCTGTTTTTT,CSAKEQGPGELFF
17,TRBV10-3,few,TRBJ2-7,TRBD1,TGTGCCATCAGTGAGTCACCGAGGGACAGAAGCTCCTACGAGCAGTACTTC,CAISESPRDRSSYEQYF
13,TRBV28,.,TRBJ2-5,.,TGTGCCAGCAGGGCGGAACTAAGCGAGACCCAGTACTTC,CASRAELSETQYF
16,TRBV6-1,.,TRBJ2-5,.,TGTGCCAGCATTCTGACGACGGCGTGGAGAGGGGAGACCCAGTACTTC,CASILTTAWRGETQYF
14,TRBV27,.,TRBJ1-2,TRBD1,TGTGCCAGCAGGGCTGGGACAGGGTATTATGGCTACACCTTC,CASRAGTGYYGYTF
17,TRBV24-1,.,TRBJ2-5,.,TGTGCCACCAGTGATTTGGGGTCAGCCGCAGGTCAAGAGACCCAGTACTTC,CATSDLGSAAGQETQYF
14,TRBV3-1,few,TRBJ2-7,.,TGTGCCAGCAGCCGGACAGGGAGGGGGTACGAGCAGTACTTC,CASSRTGRGYEQYF
14,TRBV7-9,few,TRBJ1-6,TRBD1,TGTGCCAGCAGGAAGACAGGGAATAATTCACCCCTCCACTTT,CASRKTGNNSPLHF
12,TRBV20-1,.,TRBJ1-2,.,TGCAGTGCGGGTGGACAGCACTATGGCTACACCTTC,CSAGGQHYGYTF
13,TRBV29-1,.,TRBJ2-3,.,TGCAGCGTTGCCACAGGGCGTACAGATACGCAGTATTTT,CSVATGRTDTQYF
13,TRBV2,few,TRBJ2-2,.,TGTGCCAGCAGTGAAGTGAACACCGGGGAGCTGTTTTTT,CASSEVNTGELFF
13,TRBV29-1,.,TRBJ1-2,.,TGCAGCGACAGATCGGACACCGCGGGGGGCTACACCTTC,CSDRSDTAGGYTF
15,TRBV7-2,few,TRBJ2-7,TRBD2,TGTGCCAGCAGCATCGATCGGACTAGATCGTACGAGCAGTACTTC,CASSIDRTRSYEQYF
14,TRBV28,.,TRBJ1-2,.,TGTGCCAGCGGCTTGGAGACTAACACCGATGGCTACACCTTC,CASGLETNTDGYTF
16,TRBV3-1,.,TRBJ2-7,TRBD1,TGTGCCAGCAGCCAAGCCACTCGGGACAGGGGAGACGAGCAGTACTTC,CASSQATRDRGDEQYF